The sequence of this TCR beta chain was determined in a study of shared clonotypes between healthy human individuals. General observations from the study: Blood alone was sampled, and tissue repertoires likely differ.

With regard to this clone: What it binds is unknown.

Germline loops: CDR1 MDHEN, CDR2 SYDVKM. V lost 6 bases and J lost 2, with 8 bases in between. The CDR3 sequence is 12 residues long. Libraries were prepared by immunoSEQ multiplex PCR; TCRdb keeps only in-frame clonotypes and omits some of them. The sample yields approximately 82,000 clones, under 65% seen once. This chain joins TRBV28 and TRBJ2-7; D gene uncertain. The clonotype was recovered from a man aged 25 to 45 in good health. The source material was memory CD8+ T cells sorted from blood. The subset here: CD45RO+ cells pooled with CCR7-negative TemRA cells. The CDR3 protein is CASSPATYEQYF. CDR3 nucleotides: TGTGCCAGCAGCCCGGCTACCTACGAGCAGTACTTC.